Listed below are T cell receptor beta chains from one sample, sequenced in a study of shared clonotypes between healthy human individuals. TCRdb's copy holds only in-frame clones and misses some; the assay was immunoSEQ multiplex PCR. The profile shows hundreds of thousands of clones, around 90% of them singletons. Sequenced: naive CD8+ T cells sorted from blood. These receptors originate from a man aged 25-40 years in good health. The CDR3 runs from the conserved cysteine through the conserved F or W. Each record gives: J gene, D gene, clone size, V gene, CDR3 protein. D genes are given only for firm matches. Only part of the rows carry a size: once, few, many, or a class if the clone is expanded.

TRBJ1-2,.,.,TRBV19,CASSILHLTGYGYTF
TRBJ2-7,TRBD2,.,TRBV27,CASSTAGGSSYEQYF
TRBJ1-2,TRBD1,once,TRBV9,CASSGTGGAYGYTF
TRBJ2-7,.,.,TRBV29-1,CSVGRAGRGKDEQYF
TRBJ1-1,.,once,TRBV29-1,CSGRRDITEAFF
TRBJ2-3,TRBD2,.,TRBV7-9,CASSLAPLAGATDTQYF
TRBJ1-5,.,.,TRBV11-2,CASSLGTHSNQPQHF
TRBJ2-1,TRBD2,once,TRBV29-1,CSVGLAGDNEQFF
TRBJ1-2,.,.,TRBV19,CASSIDPRGYYGYTF
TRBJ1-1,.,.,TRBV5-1,CASSLVQGPTEAFF
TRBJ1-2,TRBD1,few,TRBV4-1,CASSQVGTGHTF
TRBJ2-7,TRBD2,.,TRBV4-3,CASSQTLAGAQHEQYF
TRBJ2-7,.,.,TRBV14,CASSPAADRSSYEQYF
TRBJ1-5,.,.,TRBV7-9,CASSLGGDSNQPQHF
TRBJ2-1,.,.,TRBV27,CASSLYSYNEQFF
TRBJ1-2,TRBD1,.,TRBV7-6,CASSRTGDGGYTF
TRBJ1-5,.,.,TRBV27,CASSVGEMNQPQHF
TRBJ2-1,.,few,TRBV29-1,CSVAAVIGNEQFF
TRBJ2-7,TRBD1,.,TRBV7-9,CASSARVGDRGYEQYF
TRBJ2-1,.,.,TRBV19,CASSSPVNRFQGPGNEQFF
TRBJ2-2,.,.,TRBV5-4,CASVNEQGGQSTGELFF
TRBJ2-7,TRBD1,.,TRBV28,CASSLRQGARNEQYF
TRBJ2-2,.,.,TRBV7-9,CASSTAVNTGELFF
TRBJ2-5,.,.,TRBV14,CASSERYRVGQETQYF
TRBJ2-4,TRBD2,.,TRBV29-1,CSVAGSSGELMDIQYF
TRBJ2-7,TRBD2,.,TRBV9,CASSATSGSLREQYF
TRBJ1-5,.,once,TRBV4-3,CASSQDRGDDQPQHF
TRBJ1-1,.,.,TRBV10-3,CAISEPSRTTEAFF
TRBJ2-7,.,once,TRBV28,CASSLLVGGTYEQYF
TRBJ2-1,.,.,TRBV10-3,CAIMDREGPNEQFF
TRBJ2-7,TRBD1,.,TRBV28,CASSFVGGPVEQYF
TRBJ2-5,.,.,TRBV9,CASSVGGRSQETQYF
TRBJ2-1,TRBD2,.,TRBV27,CASSPSTSVIPYNEQFF
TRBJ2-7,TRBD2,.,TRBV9,CASSVSAGGPPYEQYF